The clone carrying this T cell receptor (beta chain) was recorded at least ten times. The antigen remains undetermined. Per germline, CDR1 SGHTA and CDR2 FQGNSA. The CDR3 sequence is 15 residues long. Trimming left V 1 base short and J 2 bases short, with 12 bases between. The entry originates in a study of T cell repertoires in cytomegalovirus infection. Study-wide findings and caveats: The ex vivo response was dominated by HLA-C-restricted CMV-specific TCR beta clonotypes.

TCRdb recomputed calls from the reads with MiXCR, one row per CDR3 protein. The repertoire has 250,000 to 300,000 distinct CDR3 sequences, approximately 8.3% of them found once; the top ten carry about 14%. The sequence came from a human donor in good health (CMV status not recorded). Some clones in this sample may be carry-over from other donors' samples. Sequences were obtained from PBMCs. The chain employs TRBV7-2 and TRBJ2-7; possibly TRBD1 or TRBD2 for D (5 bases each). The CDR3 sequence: CASSLERGAAYEQYF. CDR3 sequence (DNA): TGTGCCAGCAGCTTAGAAAGAGGGGCCGCCTACGAGCAGTACTTC.